The 25 T cell receptor beta chains given below trace back to one sample, sequenced in a study of beta chain features in type 1 diabetes. Every isolated RNA sample was fully reverse transcribed, so sequencing captured expressed TCRB transcripts. Some clones are missing from TCRdb's copy, which holds only in-frame ones; the method was immunoSEQ multiplex PCR. The sample records around 200,000 clones, about 13% being singletons. The sample consisted of central memory CD4+ T cells from blood. The receptors come from a woman between 18 and 29 years old in good health.

The chain couples TRBV30 to TRBJ1-4, with TRBD1 as a possible D gene (6 bases). V lost 3 bases and J 5 bases, leaving 13 bases between the germline ends. Germline V gives CDR1 GTSNPN, CDR2 SVGIG (reference sequence). CDR3 size: 14 residues. As DNA, the CDR3 is TGTGCCTGGAGCAGAGGACAGCTGAATGAAAAACTGTTTTTT. Its translation: CAWSRGQLNEKLFF. The variable domain in full, with the rest retrieved from reference TRBV30 and TRBJ1-4, is SQTIHQWPATLVQPVGSPLSLECTVEGTSNPNLYWYRQAAGRGLQLLFYSVGIGQISSEVPQNLSASRPQDRQFILSSKKLLLSDSGFYLCAWSRGQLNEKLFFGSGTQLSVL.

The chain recombines TRBV5-4 with TRBJ2-5; D remains unclear. V was shortened by 4 bases and J by 4 bases, with 11 bases between the two germline ends. CDR3 size: 13 residues. Germline V lookup: CDR1 SGHNT, CDR2 YYREEE (reference sequence). The CDR3 DNA reads as TGTGCCAGCAGCCTGGCGCCGGTAGAGACCCAGTACTTC. This encodes CASSLAPVETQYF.

The rearrangement uses TRBV7-3 and TRBJ2-4; D is perhaps TRBD2 (5 bases). This CDR3 spans 17 amino acids. The V gene's germline CDR1 is SGHTA and CDR2 FQGTGA. Deletions cut 5 bases from V and 0 bases from J, with 17 bases between. CDR3 DNA: TGTGCCAGCAGCAGAGATTCGGCCGGGGTAGCCAAAAACATTCAGTACTTC. Protein: CASSRDSAGVAKNIQYF.

This clone was picked up a small number of times. The V call is TRBV12-5, the J call TRBJ1-3; 8 nucleotides match TRBD1. CDR3 length equals 14 residues. J gave up 3 bases and V 6 bases, and 4 bases lay outside the gene matches. Germline CDR1 and CDR2: LGHNT and FRNRAP. DNA of the CDR3: TGTGCTAGTGGCTCCGGGACAGGTGGAAACACCATATATTTT. Translation gives CASGSGTGGNTIYF.

CDR3 in amino acids: CATSRGTGSNQPQHF. The CDR3 region has the DNA TGTGCCACCAGCAGAGGAACAGGGTCCAATCAGCCCCAGCATTTT. The rearrangement uses TRBV15 and TRBJ1-5, with D perhaps TRBD1 (6 bases). The germline V gene has CDR1 LNHNV and CDR2 YYDKDF (reference sequence). The V and J ends lost 1 base and 3 bases respectively, with 10 bases between them. The CDR3 has 15 amino acids.

The chain is built from TRBV7-9 and TRBJ2-3; 9 nucleotides agree with TRBD2. This CDR3 has 16 amino acids. The germline gives CDR1 SEHNR, CDR2 FQNEAQ (reference sequence). Germline trimming cut 5 bases from V and 1 base from J; bases unmatched to any gene: 7. DNA of the CDR3: TGTGCCAGCAGCCTCCTGACTAGCGGTGGCACAGATACGCAGTATTTT. Amino acid sequence: CASSLLTSGGTDTQYF.

This clone showed up just a few times. V and J are TRBV25-1 and TRBJ2-6, with D maybe TRBD1 (7 bases). Per germline, CDR1 MGHDK and CDR2 SYGVNS. The CDR3 totals 17 residues. Trimming pared 3 bases from V and 1 base from J, leaving 13 bases between. The CDR3 loop is CASSDRTGLSGANVLTF. In DNA form, the CDR3 reads TGTGCCAGCAGTGACCGGACAGGACTATCTGGGGCCAACGTCCTGACTTTC. Full variable domain (rest looked up from reference TRBV25-1 and TRBJ2-6): EADIYQTPRYLVIGTGKKITLECSQTMGHDKMYWYQQDPGMELHLIHYSYGVNSTEKGDLSSESTVSRIRTEHFPLTLESARPSHTSQYLCASSDRTGLSGANVLTFGAGSRLTVL.

V is TRBV20-1 and J is TRBJ2-1, with a tentative D call TRBD1 (5 bases). There are 11 residues in the CDR3. Looked up from germline, CDR1 is DFQATT and CDR2 is SNEGSKA (reference sequence). CDR3 amino acids: CRLLRGDEQFF. The DNA of the CDR3 is TGCAGACTTCTAAGGGGCGATGAGCAGTTCTTC.

As DNA, the CDR3 is TGCAGCACCCTTACCACAGGGGGCACCACCTATGGCTACACCTTC. As protein: CSTLTTGGTTYGYTF. The V call is TRBV29-1, the J call TRBJ1-2; 9 nucleotides agree with TRBD1. The CDR3 consists of 15 residues. Germline V CDR1 and CDR2: SQVTM, ANQGSEA. Trimming took 8 bases from V and 4 from J; bases not matched to a gene: 14. Based on the CDR3 plus reference TRBV29-1 and TRBJ1-2, the full variable domain is SAVISQKPSRDICQRGTSLTIQCQVDSQVTMMFWYRQQPGQSLTLIATANQGSEATYESGFVIDKFPISRPNLTFSTLTVSNMSPEDSSIYLCSTLTTGGTTYGYTFGSGTRLTVV.

The chain employs TRBV30 and TRBJ2-6, with 11 bases identical to TRBD1. The CDR3 is made up of 18 amino acids. Germline V gene data show CDR1 as GTSNPN and CDR2 as SVGIG (reference sequence). The ends lost 4 bases at V and 2 bases at J; junction bases unmatched: 10. CDR3 bases: TGTGCCTGGAAATCCCTGGGACAGGGGGTACCTGGGGCCAACGTCCTGACTTTC. It specifies CAWKSLGQGVPGANVLTF. The variable domain in full, with the rest retrieved from reference TRBV30 and TRBJ2-6, is SQTIHQWPATLVQPVGSPLSLECTVEGTSNPNLYWYRQAAGRGLQLLFYSVGIGQISSEVPQNLSASRPQDRQFILSSKKLLLSDSGFYLCAWKSLGQGVPGANVLTFGAGSRLTVL.

The gene calls are TRBV29-1 and TRBJ1-2; D is undetermined. The CDR3 covers 13 residues. Germline CDR1 is SQVTM and CDR2 is ANQGSEA. Trimming removed 4 bases from V and 8 bases from J, with 17 bases in between. The CDR3, as DNA: TGCAGCGTTGTTACCGCGGCAGCGGGGGGCTACACCTTC. Translating gives CSVVTAAAGGYTF.

The V gene is TRBV30, the J gene TRBJ2-7, with D possibly being TRBD2 (7 bases). The V gene's germline CDR1 is GTSNPN and CDR2 SVGIG (reference sequence). V was cut by 0 bases and J by 2 bases, with 17 bases left in between. The CDR3 extends over 16 amino acids. CDR3 sequence: CAWSVLGGGSAYEQYF. The DNA for the CDR3 is TGTGCCTGGAGTGTACTGGGGGGCGGGAGTGCCTACGAGCAGTACTTC.

This clone showed up just a few times. The chain has TRBV18 and TRBJ1-5, with 7 bases aligning to TRBD1. The CDR3 totals 15 residues. V trimming: 0 bases; J trimming: 5 bases; junction bases outside the gene matches: 4. Germline CDR1 KGHSH, CDR2 LQKENI. Here the CDR3 reads CASSPPGQPYQPQHF. The CDR3 bases are TGTGCCAGCTCACCACCGGGACAGCCTTATCAGCCCCAGCATTTT.

This rearrangement joins TRBV6-4 to TRBJ2-2; 7 positions agree with TRBD1. V lost 3 bases and J lost 6; bases outside the gene matches: 4. The CDR3 is 14 residues long. Germline loops: CDR1 MRHNA, CDR2 SNTAGT. The CDR3 DNA is TGTGCCAGCAGTGAACAGGGGATATCCGGGGAGCTGTTTTTT. This gives the protein CASSEQGISGELFF.

The table lists this clone with a few counts. The CDR3 spells CASSFTGGDTF. The CDR3 DNA reads TGTGCCAGCAGCTTCACAGGGGGGGACACCTTC. The chain employs TRBV7-9 and TRBJ1-2; 8 bases map to TRBD1. Trimming took 3 bases from V and 12 from J; bases not matched to a gene: 3. The CDR3 contains 11 residues. The germline V gene has CDR1 SEHNR and CDR2 FQNEAQ (reference sequence).

This clone was counted a few times. The chain employs TRBV5-1 and TRBJ2-5, with TRBD2 identical over 7 bases. This CDR3 spans 16 amino acids. The germline V gene has CDR1 SGHRS and CDR2 YFSETQ. Germline trimming cut 3 bases from V and 1 base from J; bases unmatched to any gene: 9. The CDR3 reads CASSSHPGTIQETQYF. In nucleotides, the CDR3 is TGCGCCAGCAGCTCGCACCCCGGGACTATCCAAGAGACCCAGTACTTC.

The chain recombines TRBV7-6 with TRBJ2-1; 7 nucleotides line up with TRBD2. The CDR3 has 15 residues. Trimming removed 0 bases from V and 9 bases from J; junction bases left unmatched: 8. CDR1 and CDR2 from the germline V gene are SGHVS and FNYEAQ. DNA for the CDR3: TGTGCCAGCAGCTTAGCGCAAACTAGCGCCGTTGAGCAGTTCTTC. It is translated as CASSLAQTSAVEQFF.

This clone was seen a single time. The V gene is TRBV7-2, the J gene TRBJ2-1, with 12 bases identical to TRBD2. The CDR3 extends over 16 amino acids. Germline trimming cut 5 bases from V and 4 bases from J; bases unmatched to any gene: 6. Per the germline V gene, CDR1 is SGHTA and CDR2 is FQGNSA. The CDR3 spells CASSPSLAGGYNEQFF. CDR3 nucleotides: TGTGCCAGCAGCCCTAGTCTAGCGGGAGGGTACAATGAGCAGTTCTTC. Full variable domain (remainder filled in from reference TRBV7-2 and TRBJ2-1): GAGVSQSPSNKVTEKGKDVELRCDPISGHTALYWYRQSLGQGLEFLIYFQGNSAPDKSGLPSDRFSAERTGGSVSTLTIQRTQQEDSAVYLCASSPSLAGGYNEQFFGPGTRLTVL.

The chain is built from TRBV29-1 and TRBJ1-2; the match to TRBD1 covers 10 bases. Germline V gene lookup returns CDR1 SQVTM and CDR2 ANQGSEA. V trimming: 7 bases; J trimming: 3 bases; junction bases outside the gene matches: 11. The CDR3 has 15 amino acids. The CDR3 spells CSAISGQGIYYGYTF. CDR3 nucleotide sequence: TGCAGCGCCATATCGGGACAGGGGATTTACTATGGCTACACCTTC.

This clone was counted a few times. The chain joins TRBV19 to TRBJ2-7, with 9 bases matching TRBD2. CDR1 and CDR2 from the germline V gene are LNHDA and SQIVND (reference sequence). There are 19 residues in the CDR3. Trimming at V came to 5 bases and at J to 6 bases, leaving 23 bases not matched to a gene. This chain's CDR3 is CASSAGQPGLATRRGEQYF. The CDR3 nucleotides read TGTGCCAGTAGTGCGGGACAGCCGGGACTAGCCACAAGAAGGGGCGAGCAGTACTTC.

This clone came up a few times. The chain combines TRBV29-1 with TRBJ2-7; D is perhaps TRBD2 (6 bases). This CDR3 is built from 13 residues. Trimming stripped 4 bases from V and 2 bases from J, with 12 bases between. Germline values: CDR1 SQVTM, CDR2 ANQGSEA. The CDR3 coding sequence is TGCAGCGTTGGCGGGACCTCCACCTACGAGCAGTACTTC. Translating gives CSVGGTSTYEQYF.

This clone was counted a few times. This chain connects TRBV30 to TRBJ2-5; 8 bases align to TRBD2. The CDR3 length is 14 residues. V was pared by 4 bases and J by 4 bases, with 8 bases of the junction left unmatched. Germline loops: CDR1 GTSNPN, CDR2 SVGIG (reference sequence). CDR3 DNA sequence: TGTGCCTGGATTGGACTAGCATCCCCAGAGACCCAGTACTTC. It yields the protein CAWIGLASPETQYF.

This clone was seen more than once but under ten times. The same CDR3 is also encoded by other DNA sequences in this sample. This chain joins TRBV29-1 and TRBJ2-5; D unclear. Between the trimmed V and J ends, which lost 4 bases and 5 bases, there was a span of 11 bases. The CDR3 is 12 residues long. Per the germline V gene, CDR1 is SQVTM and CDR2 is ANQGSEA. The CDR3 loop is CSVVSSSETQYF. The CDR3 DNA sequence: TGCAGCGTTGTATCTAGTAGCGAGACCCAGTACTTC.

The chain couples TRBV7-8 to TRBJ2-1, with a tentative D call TRBD2 (5 bases). The germline CDR1 and CDR2 sequences are SGHVS and FQNEAQ. The CDR3 is 15 amino acids. The germline V and J ends were trimmed by 0 bases and 0 bases, with 6 bases remaining between them. The CDR3 region is CASSLAGSSYNEQFF. The CDR3 DNA follows: TGTGCCAGCAGCTTAGCGGGGAGCTCCTACAATGAGCAGTTCTTC.

CDR3 protein: CASSWADRYYEQYF. The CDR3 coding sequence is TGTGCCAGCAGCTGGGCAGACAGGTACTACGAGCAGTACTTC. V and J are TRBV27 and TRBJ2-7, with D maybe TRBD1 (6 bases). Trimming removed 6 bases at V and 3 bases at J, with 15 bases between. Germline V CDR1 and CDR2: MNHEY, SMNVEV (reference sequence). The CDR3 sequence is 14 residues long.